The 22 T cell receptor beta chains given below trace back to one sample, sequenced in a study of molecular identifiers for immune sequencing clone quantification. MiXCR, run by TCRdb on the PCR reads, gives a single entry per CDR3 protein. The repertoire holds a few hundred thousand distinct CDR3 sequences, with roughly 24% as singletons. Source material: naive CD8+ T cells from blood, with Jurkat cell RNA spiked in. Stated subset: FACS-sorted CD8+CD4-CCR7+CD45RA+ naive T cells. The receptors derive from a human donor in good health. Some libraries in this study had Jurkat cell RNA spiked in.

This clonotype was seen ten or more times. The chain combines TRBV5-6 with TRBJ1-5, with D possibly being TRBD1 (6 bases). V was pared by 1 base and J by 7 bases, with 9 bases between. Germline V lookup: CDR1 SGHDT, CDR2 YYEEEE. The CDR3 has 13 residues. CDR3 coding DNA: TGTGCCAGCAGCTTGTATCAGGGGCAGCCCCAGCATTTT. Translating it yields CASSLYQGQPQHF.

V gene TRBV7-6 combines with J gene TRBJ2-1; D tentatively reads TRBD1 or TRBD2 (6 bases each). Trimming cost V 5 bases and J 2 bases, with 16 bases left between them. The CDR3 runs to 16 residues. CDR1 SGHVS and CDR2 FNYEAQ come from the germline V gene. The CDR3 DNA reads TGTGCCAGCAGCCCCGGGGGCAGGGGCACCTACAATGAGCAGTTCTTC. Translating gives CASSPGGRGTYNEQFF.

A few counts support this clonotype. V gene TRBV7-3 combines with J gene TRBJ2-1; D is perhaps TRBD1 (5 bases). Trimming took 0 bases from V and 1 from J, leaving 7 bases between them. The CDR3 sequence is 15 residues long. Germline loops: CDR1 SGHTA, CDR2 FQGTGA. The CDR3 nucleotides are TGTGCCAGCAGCTTAACAGGGGTATCCTACAATGAGCAGTTCTTC. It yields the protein CASSLTGVSYNEQFF.

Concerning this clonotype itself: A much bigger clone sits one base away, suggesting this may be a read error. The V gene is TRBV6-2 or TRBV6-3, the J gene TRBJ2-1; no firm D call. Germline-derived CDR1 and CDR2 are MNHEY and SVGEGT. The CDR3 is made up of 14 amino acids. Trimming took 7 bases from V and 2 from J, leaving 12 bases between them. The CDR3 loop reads CASTVGLAYNEQFF. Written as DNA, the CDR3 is TGTGCCAGCACGGTGGGCCTCGCCTACAATGAGCAGTTCTTC.

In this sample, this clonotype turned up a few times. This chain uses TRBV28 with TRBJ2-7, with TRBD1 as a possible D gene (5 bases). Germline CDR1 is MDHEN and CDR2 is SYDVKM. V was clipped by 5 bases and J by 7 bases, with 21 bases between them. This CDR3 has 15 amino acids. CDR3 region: CASSLLFRAPVEQYF. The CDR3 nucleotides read TGTGCCAGCAGTCTCCTTTTCAGGGCCCCCGTGGAGCAGTACTTC. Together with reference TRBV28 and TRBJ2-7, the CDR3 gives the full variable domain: DVKVTQSSRYLVKRTGEKVFLECVQDMDHENMFWYRQDPGLGLRLIYFSYDVKMKEKGDIPEGYSVSREKKERFSLILESASTNQTSMYLCASSLLFRAPVEQYFGPGTRLTVT.

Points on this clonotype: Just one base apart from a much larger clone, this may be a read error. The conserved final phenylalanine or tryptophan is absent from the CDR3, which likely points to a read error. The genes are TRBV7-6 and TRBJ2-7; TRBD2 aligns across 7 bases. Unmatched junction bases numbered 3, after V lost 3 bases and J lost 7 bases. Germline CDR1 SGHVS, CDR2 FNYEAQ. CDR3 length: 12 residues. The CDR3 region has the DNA TGTGCCAGCAGCTTGTCGGGGGGAGAGCAGTACCTC. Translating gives CASSLSGGEQYL.

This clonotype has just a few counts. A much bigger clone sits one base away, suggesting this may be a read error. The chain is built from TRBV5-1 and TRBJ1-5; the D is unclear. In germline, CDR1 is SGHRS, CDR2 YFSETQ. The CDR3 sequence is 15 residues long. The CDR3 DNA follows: TGCGCCAGCAGCTATGGGGTAAGCGGCAATCAGCCCCAGCAGTTT. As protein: CASSYGVSGNQPQQF.

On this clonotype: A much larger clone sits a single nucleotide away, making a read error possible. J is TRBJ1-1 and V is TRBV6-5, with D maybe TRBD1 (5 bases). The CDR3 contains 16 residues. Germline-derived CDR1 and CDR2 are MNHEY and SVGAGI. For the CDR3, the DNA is TGTGCCAGCAGTTACTCGATAGACAGTTCGAACACTGAAGTTTTCTTT. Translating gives CASSYSIDSSNTEVFF.

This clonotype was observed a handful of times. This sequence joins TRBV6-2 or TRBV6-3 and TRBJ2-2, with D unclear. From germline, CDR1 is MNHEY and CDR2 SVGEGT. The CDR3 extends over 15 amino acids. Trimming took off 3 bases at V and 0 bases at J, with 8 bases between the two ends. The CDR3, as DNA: TGTGCCAGCAGTTATGTGCAGACGAACACCGGGGAGCTGTTTTTT. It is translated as CASSYVQTNTGELFF.

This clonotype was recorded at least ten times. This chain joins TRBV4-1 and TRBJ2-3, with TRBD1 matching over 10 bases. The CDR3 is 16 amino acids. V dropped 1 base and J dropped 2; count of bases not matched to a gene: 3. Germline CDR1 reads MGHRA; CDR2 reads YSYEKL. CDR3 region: CASSQGTGGITDTQYF. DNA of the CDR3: TGCGCCAGCAGCCAAGGGACAGGGGGGATCACAGATACGCAGTATTTT.

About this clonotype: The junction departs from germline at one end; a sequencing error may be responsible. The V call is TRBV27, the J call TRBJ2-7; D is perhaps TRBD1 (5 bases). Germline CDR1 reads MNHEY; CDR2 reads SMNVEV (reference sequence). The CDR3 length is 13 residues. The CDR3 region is CASSLRGPYEQHF. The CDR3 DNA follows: TGTGCCAGCAGTTTAAGGGGCCCCTACGAGCAGCACTTC.

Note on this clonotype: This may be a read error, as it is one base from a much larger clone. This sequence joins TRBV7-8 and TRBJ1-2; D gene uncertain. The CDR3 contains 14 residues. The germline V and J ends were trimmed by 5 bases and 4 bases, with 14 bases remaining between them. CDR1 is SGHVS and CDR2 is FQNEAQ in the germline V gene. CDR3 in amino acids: CASSLRAGSYGYTF. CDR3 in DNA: TGTGCCAGCAGCCTACGGGCAGGTAGCTATGGCTACACCTTC.

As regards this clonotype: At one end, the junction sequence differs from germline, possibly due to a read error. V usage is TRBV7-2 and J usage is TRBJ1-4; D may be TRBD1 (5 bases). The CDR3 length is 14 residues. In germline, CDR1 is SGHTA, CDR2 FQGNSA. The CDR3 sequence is CVSSLGAGHEKLFF. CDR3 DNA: TGTGTCAGCAGTCTAGGGGCAGGACATGAAAAACTGTTTTTT.

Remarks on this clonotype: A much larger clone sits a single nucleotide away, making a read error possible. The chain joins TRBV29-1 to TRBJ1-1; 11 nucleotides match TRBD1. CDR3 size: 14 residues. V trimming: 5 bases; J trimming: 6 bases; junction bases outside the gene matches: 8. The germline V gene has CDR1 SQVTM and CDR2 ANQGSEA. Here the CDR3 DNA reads TGCAGCGTTCAGGACAGGGGGCTGAGTGCTGAAGCTTTCTTT. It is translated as CSVQDRGLSAEAFF.

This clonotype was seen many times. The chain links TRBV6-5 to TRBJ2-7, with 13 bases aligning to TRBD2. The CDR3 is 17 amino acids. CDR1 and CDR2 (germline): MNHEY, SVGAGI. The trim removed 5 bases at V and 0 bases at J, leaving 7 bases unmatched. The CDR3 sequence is CASSTKTSGRTSYEQYF. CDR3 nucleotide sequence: TGTGCCAGCAGTACTAAGACTAGCGGGAGGACCTCCTACGAGCAGTACTTC.

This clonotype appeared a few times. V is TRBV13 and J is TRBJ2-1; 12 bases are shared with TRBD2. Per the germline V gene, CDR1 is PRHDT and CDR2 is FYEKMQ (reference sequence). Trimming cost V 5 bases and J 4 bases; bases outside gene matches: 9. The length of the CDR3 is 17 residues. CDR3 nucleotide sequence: TGTGCCAGCAGCACCCGACTAGCGGGAGTAAGGTACAATGAGCAGTTCTTC. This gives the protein CASSTRLAGVRYNEQFF.

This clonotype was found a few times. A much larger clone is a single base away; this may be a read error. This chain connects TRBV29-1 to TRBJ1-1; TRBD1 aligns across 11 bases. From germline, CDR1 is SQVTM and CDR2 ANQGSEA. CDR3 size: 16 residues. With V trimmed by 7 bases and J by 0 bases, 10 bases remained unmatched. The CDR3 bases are TGCAGCGCTGCGGACAGGGGGCACCCAGTGAACACTGAAGCTTTCTTT. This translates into CSAADRGHPVNTEAFF.

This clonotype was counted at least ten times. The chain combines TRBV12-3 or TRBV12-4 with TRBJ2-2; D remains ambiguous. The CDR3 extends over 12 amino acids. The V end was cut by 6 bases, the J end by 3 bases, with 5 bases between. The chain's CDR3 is CASRPYTGELFF. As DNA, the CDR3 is TGTGCCAGCAGACCCTACACCGGGGAGCTGTTTTTT.

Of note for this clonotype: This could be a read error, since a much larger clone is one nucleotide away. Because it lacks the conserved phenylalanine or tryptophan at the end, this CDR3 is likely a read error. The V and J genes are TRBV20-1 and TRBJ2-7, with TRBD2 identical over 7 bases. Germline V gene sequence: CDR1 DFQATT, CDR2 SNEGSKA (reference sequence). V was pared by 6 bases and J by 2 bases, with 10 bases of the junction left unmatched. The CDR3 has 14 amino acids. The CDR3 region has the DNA TGCAGTGCCCGCCCTCGGCGGGGGACCTACGAGCAGTACTAC. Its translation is CSARPRRGTYEQYY.

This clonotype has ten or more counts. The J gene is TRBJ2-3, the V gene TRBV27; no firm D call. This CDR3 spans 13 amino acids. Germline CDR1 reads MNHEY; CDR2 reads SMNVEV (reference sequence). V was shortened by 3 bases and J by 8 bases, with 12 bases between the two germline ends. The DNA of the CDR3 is TGTGCCAGCAGTTTTTCTGGCTCGGTTACGCAGTATTTT. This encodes CASSFSGSVTQYF.

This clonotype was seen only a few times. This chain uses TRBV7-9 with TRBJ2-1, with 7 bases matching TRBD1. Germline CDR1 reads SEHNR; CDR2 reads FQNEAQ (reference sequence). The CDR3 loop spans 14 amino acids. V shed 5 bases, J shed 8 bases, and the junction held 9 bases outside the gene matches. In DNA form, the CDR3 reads TGTGCCAGCAGCCGCAAGACAGGGATCCATGAGCAGTTCTTC. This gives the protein CASSRKTGIHEQFF.

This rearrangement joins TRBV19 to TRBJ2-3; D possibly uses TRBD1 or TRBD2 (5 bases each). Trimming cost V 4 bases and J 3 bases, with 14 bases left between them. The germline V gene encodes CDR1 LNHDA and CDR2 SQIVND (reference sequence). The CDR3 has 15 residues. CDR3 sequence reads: CASSKRDGGTDTQYF. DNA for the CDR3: TGTGCCAGTAGTAAACGGGACGGTGGGACAGATACGCAGTATTTT.